This T cell receptor beta chain was found in a study of regulatory T cells in long-lasting Graves disease. This clonotype came up many times. The time point denotes: newly diagnosed GD, antithyroid drugs for less than 3 months. The authors made the TCR library using RNA they extracted from PBMCs. Through Arm-PCR of CDR3 regions and iRepertoire HTBI primers, TCR beta libraries were built. Each CDR3 protein gets one entry after TCRdb re-called the multiplex PCR reads with MiXCR. The table has 390,000 or so distinct CDR3 sequences, 10% to 15% seen once. The length of the CDR3 is 13 residues. Trimming took 2 bases from V and 1 from J, leaving 5 bases between them. Germline CDR1 is SGHAT and CDR2 is FQNNGV. In addition, the sample was reused for a study of T cells in Graves' hyperthyroidism and ophthalmopathy.

Specimen: peripheral blood mononuclear cells (PBMCs), collected at new diagnosis, from a patient treated with antithyroid drugs. This TCR came from a woman aged 18-29 years with Graves disease. This chain links TRBV11-2 with TRBJ1-1; no clear D. The CDR3 DNA reads TGTGCCAGCAGCTTATATAAGAACACTGAAGCTTTCTTT. It yields the protein CASSLYKNTEAFF.